Listed here is a single T cell receptor (beta chain). This sample was taken from a study of spatial heterogeneity in lung cancer. Study summary: Follow-up PBMC samples were sequenced when available, at a median of roughly 25 months after resection. Among detected sequences, beta-chain ones consistently exceeded alpha-chain ones in number.

Time point indicated: blood at routine non-recurrence follow-up after resection. Unsorted whole RNA samples from tumor, nontumor lung or frozen PBMC were sequenced. The library protocol tagged each TCR cDNA with a unique molecular identifier. TCRdb reprocessed the 5' RACE reads with MiXCR, giving one entry per CDR3 protein. The sample includes 20,000 to 30,000 distinct CDR3 sequences, about 6% of them seen just once. The specimen comprised PBMCs, sampled at follow-up. The sequence was obtained from a male donor with early-stage non-small cell lung cancer.

The CDR3 sequence is CSADLAGGIYEQYF. The CDR3 DNA reads TGCAGTGCTGATCTAGCGGGGGGTATCTACGAGCAGTACTTC. The chain employs TRBV20-1 and TRBJ2-7, with 11 bases that match TRBD2. The ends lost 5 bases at V and 3 bases at J; junction bases unmatched: 6. The CDR3 covers 14 residues. The germline V gene encodes CDR1 DFQATT and CDR2 SNEGSKA (reference sequence).